This T cell receptor beta chain is drawn from a study of T cells in women clearing cervical HPV infection. Study-wide background: Women with histologically confirmed HPV16-related CIN3 or worse, 2 with invasive cancer, served as cases. Controls were women whose single incident HPV16 infection cleared within 12 months without precancer or cancer.

Of note for this clone: The read is 3 residues too short to cover the CDR3 end, so that end is filled in from the germline J gene.

CDR1 and CDR2 from the germline V gene are SNHLY and FYNNEI. The CDR3 contains 15 residues. V lost 6 bases, J lost 0 bases, and 1 base stayed unmatched. TCRdb's copy holds only in-frame clones and misses some; the assay was immunoSEQ multiplex PCR. Found here are under 30,000 clones; the top ten clones hold 7.5% to 9.5%. The V and J genes are TRBV2 and TRBJ2-1; TRBD2 matches 11 bases. The sequence was obtained from a woman aged 18 to 75 with a cervical HPV16 infection that either progressed to CIN3+ or cleared (not recorded which). Sample: blood buffy coat. The DNA read from the CDR3 is TGTGCCAGCAGGCTAGCGGGGGGCTCCTACAATGAG. Residues: CASRLAGGSYNE. In full, the CDR3 reads CASRLAGGSYNEQFF. Looking up the rest from reference TRBV2 and TRBJ2-1 gives the full variable domain: EPEVTQTPSHQVTQMGQEVILRCVPISNHLYFYWYRQILGQKVEFLVSFYNNEISEKSEIFDDQFSVERPDGSNFTLKIRSTKLEDSAMYFCASRLAGGSYNEQFFGPGTRLTVL.